This T cell receptor (beta chain) was sequenced in a study of T cells in Graves' hyperthyroidism and ophthalmopathy (dated by TCRdb to about 2019). For context, the study as a whole: Peripheral blood samples were taken at the time of initial diagnosis, prior to any treatment. To identify distinguishing TCR V-J signatures, a discovery cohort of roughly 100 patients was used, comprising 40 to 45 with Graves' ophthalmopathy and 57 with stable Graves' hyperthyroidism. Whether ophthalmopathy could be predicted prospectively was tested in an independent validation cohort made up of about 20 hyperthyroidism patients plus 17 patients who later progressed to ophthalmopathy. The 95 to 100 discovery patients were randomly split 7:3 into training and test sets. Thyroid tissue and blood T-cell repertoires from about 6 Graves' hyperthyroidism patients were also compared in the study. After sampling, hyperthyroidism patients received methimazole starting at 30 mg daily, and ophthalmopathy patients received high-dose intravenous methylprednisolone. TCR Vbeta CDR3 sequencing of 120 to 150 peripheral blood samples (over 40 ophthalmopathy, 75 hyperthyroidism and roughly 17 progressor patients) is reported in the paper. Findings and caveats that apply to the study as a whole: No statistical method was used to fix the sample size in advance, and group allocation was not hidden from the investigators. Most expanded thyroid clonotypes (frequency above 0.001) were also found in blood, which suggests that blood repertoires may mirror thyroid immune responses. A model built on a 13 V-J signature distinguished ophthalmopathy from stable hyperthyroidism, reaching about 89% sensitivity and under 84% specificity in cross-validation and 80%/75% in testing. In validation, the model predicted progression to ophthalmopathy with 55% to 71% sensitivity and roughly 75% specificity, a median of 6.5 months before onset.

To note about this clonotype: What this receptor recognizes is not known. The input lacks base qualities; no much larger clone sits a single base away.

The TCR beta CDR3 regions were amplified from RNA transcripts. The TCR CDR3 was subjected to a first round of RT-PCR using the HTBI primer set and the Qiagen OneStep RT-PCR kit. The libraries were constructed in a second round of multiplex PCR and then size-selected and purified. Paired-end sequencing of the libraries was performed with 100 bp reads on an Illumina HiSeq2000. As for the original processing: SOAPnuke was used to process the raw data, removing reads that contained adapters or uncalled bases, had a mean Phred below 15, or lacked an exact match to the constant primer or identifier. High-quality paired reads were merged with COPE v1.2.5, and unique nucleotide sequences were defined as clonotypes. MiTCR v1.1 was used to align the clonotypes against IMGT TRBV, TRBD and TRBJ reference segments. Analysis was restricted to V-J combinations with a frequency above 0.0001, which covered about 99% of repertoires. A TCS score was defined as the ratio between F50 (clonal expansion) and ExV (chaos), using BLOSUM62-based TCRdist between CDR3 peptides within each V-J. Welch's t-statistics and random forest reduced 500 to 650 V-J features to 13, which were used in a naive Bayes classifier (R e1071). TCRdb applied fastp at Q25 and MiXCR to the public reads, then kept only in-frame beta chains. Rows with a matching CDR3 protein are joined into one entry that keeps the most common DNA and genes. TCRdb's processing, not the study's, gives the V and J calls here. Within this sample are roughly 500,000 distinct CDR3 sequences, with about 15% of them counted one time only. Clones ranked in the top ten supply 25% to 30% of the sample.

Ophthalmopathy patients had moderately to severely active disease, Clinical Activity Score of at least 3, NOSPECS grade of at least 4, and duration under 3 months. Any patient with an uncontrolled infection, another autoimmune disease, pregnancy or lactation was excluded. Clinical symptoms, serum thyroxine and TRAb, thyroid ultrasound, and orbital computed tomography formed the basis for the diagnoses. Ficoll-Paque density gradient centrifugation was used to isolate PBMCs from 10 ml of fresh peripheral blood. Total RNA was extracted using Trizol reagent, and RNA quality was assessed on an Agilent 2100 Bioanalyzer. The CDR1 and CDR2 encoded by the germline V gene are KGHDR and SFDVKD. The CDR3, from cysteine to phenylalanine, totals 15 residues. The read is trimmed to its CDR3 DNA, 45 bases read in frame from base 1. Between the V and J ends, shortened by 4 bases and 1 base respectively, the junction contains 12 bases.

The sequencing sample was made of blood. The chain uses TRBV24-1 and TRBJ2-5; the D gene is perhaps TRBD2, from 5 matching bases. This clonotype originated in a woman aged 25 to 39 with Graves' ophthalmopathy. The nucleotide sequence reads as follows: TGTGCCACCAGTGAAACCCTCGGACTCCAAGAGACCCAGTACTTC. Translated, it gives CATSETLGLQETQYF.